This T cell receptor (beta chain) was captured by sequencing in a study of blood T cell repertoires in COVID-19. Study summary: Samples representing acute and convalescent COVID-19 were sourced from the United States, Italy and Spain. In each case, the material was cDNA or gDNA derived from T cells, B-cell-depleted T cells, or PBMCs.

Germline loops: CDR1 SGHVS, CDR2 FNYEAQ. The CDR3 has 17 residues. Trimming cost V 5 bases and J 8 bases; bases outside gene matches: 19. The authors' processing: For nucleated cells, counts were estimated from reference gene primer amplification. Some clones are missing from TCRdb's copy, which holds only in-frame ones; the method was immunoSEQ multiplex PCR. V, J and clone size were drawn from that table, and D and trimming were deduced from the DNA. The sample has 20,000 to 25,000 clones; less than 75% are singletons. The source material was peripheral blood. The rearrangement links TRBV7-6 to TRBJ1-1; 8 bases line up with TRBD1. The source of this sequence is a human donor in a cohort sampled during active or convalescent COVID-19. CDR3: CASSQTIGQGQTWEAFF. The CDR3 DNA reads TGTGCCAGCAGCCAGACGATTGGACAGGGTCAAACCTGGGAAGCTTTCTTT.